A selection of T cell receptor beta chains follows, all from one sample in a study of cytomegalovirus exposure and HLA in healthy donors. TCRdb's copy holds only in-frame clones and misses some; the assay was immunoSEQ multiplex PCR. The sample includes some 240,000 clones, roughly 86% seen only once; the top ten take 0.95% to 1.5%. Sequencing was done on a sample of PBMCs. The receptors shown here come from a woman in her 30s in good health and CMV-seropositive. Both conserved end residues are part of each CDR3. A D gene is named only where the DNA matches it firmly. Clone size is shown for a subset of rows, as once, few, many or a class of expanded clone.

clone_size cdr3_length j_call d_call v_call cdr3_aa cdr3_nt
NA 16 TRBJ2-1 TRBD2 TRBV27 CASSLGLAASYNEQFF TGTGCCAGCAGTTTGGGACTAGCGGCGTCCTACAATGAGCAGTTCTTC
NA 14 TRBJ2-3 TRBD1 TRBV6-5 CASSRQGSTDTQYF TGTGCCAGCAGTCGACAGGGGAGCACAGATACGCAGTATTTT
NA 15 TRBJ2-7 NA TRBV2 CASSEMPHNTYEQYF TGTGCCAGCAGTGAGATGCCTCACAATACCTACGAGCAGTACTTC
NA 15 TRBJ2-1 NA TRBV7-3 CASSLGGQSYNEQFF TGTGCCAGCAGCTTAGGAGGACAGAGTTACAATGAGCAGTTCTTC
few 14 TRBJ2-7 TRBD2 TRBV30 CAWRSGRASAEQYF TGTGCCTGGAGATCGGGGAGGGCATCCGCCGAGCAGTACTTC
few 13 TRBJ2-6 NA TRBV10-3 CATGLSGANVLTF TGTGCCACCGGACTATCTGGGGCCAACGTCCTGACTTTC
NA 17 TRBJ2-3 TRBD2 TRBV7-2 CASSYQRTSGSTDTQYF TGTGCCAGCAGCTACCAACGGACTAGCGGGAGCACAGATACGCAGTATTTT
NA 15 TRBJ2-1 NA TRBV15 CATSRAVLGGNEQFF TGTGCCACCAGCAGAGCCGTGTTAGGGGGCAATGAGCAGTTCTTC
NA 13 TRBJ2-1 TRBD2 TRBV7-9 CASSLTSGRIPVF TGTGCCAGCAGCTTAACTAGCGGGAGAATCCCGGTCTTC
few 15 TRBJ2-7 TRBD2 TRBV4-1 CASSLPGLGIYEQYF TGCGCCAGCAGCCTCCCGGGACTAGGGATATACGAGCAGTACTTC
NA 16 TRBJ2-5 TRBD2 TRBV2 CASSLAGGARSGTQYF TGTGCCAGCAGCTTAGCGGGAGGGGCCCGTTCTGGGACCCAGTACTTC
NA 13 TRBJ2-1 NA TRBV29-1 CSERSGNYNEQFF TGCAGCGAAAGGTCAGGCAACTACAATGAGCAGTTCTTC
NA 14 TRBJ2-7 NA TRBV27 CASSPGTYLYEQYF TGTGCCAGCAGTCCTGGGACTTACTTATACGAGCAGTACTTC
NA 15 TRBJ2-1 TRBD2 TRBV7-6 CASSWTSGSADEQFF TGTGCCAGCAGCTGGACTAGCGGGAGTGCCGATGAGCAGTTCTTC
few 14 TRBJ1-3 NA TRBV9 CASSPDPHYDTIYF TGTGCCAGCAGCCCCGACCCACACTATGACACCATATATTTT
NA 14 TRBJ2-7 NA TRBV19 CASSIQEGLYEQYF TGTGCCAGTAGTATACAGGAGGGCCTCTACGAGCAGTACTTC
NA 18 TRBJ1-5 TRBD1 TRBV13 CASSSTLTGTGVNQPQHF TGTGCCAGCAGCTCAACTTTAACCGGGACAGGGGTCAATCAGCCCCAGCATTTT
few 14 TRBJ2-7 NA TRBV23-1 CASPQGCSSYEQYF TGCGCCAGCCCTCAGGGATGTAGCTCCTACGAGCAGTACTTC
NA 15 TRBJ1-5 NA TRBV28 CASRSGTYSNQPQHF TGTGCCAGCAGGTCAGGGACATATAGCAATCAGCCCCAGCATTTT
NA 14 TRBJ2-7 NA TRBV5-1 CASSLAFLGSEQYF TGCGCCAGCAGCTTGGCCTTTTTAGGGAGCGAGCAGTACTTC
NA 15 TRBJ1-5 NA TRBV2 CASSEGGGWDQPQHF TGTGCCAGCAGCGAGGGCGGCGGTTGGGATCAGCCCCAGCATTTT
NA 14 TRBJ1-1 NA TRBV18 CASSPPLVTDEAFF TGTGCCAGCTCACCACCGCTCGTTACAGATGAAGCTTTCTTT
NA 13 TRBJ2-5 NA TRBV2 CASSDRAEETQYF TGTGCCAGCAGTGACAGGGCAGAGGAGACCCAGTACTTC
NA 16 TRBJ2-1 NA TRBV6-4 CASSDEAGSSYNEQFF TGTGCCAGCAGTGATGAGGCGGGATCCTCCTACAATGAGCAGTTCTTC
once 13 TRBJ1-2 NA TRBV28 CASSARLDYGYTF TGTGCCAGCAGTGCCCGACTTGACTATGGCTACACCTTC